The source of this T cell receptor (beta chain) is a study of sequential checkpoint blockade in melanoma. Overall study: Roughly 22 patients had matched tumor biopsies before treatment and at week 13 after nivolumab or ipilimumab alone.

Study-wide points: In arm A, pretreatment tumor clonality was associated with response. Rising tumor T-cell fraction and clonality meant about 30 times likelier benefit.

Assay: immunoSEQ multiplex PCR; the TCRdb copy retains only in-frame clones and omits some. The table includes tens of thousands of clones, about 30% detected once. This clone was counted only a few times. Its specificity is unknown. CDR1 is MDHEN, CDR2 SYDVKM, per germline. V gave up 10 bases and J gave up 1 base, with 11 bases separating them. The CDR3 covers 14 residues. Treatment meaning: randomized to nivolumab then ipilimumab (arm A) or the reverse (arm B). This chain links TRBV28 with TRBJ2-6; D is possibly TRBD2 (7 bases). This TCR derives from a human donor with melanoma. This specimen was tumor tissue (inferred from file names), taken from a patient given nivolumab and ipilimumab in sequence. CDR3 region: CAIGGGSGANVLTF. The CDR3, as DNA: TGTGCCATAGGGGGAGGGTCTGGGGCCAACGTCCTGACTTTC. The whole variable domain, remainder taken from reference TRBV28 and TRBJ2-6, is DVKVTQSSRYLVKRTGEKVFLECVQDMDHENMFWYRQDPGLGLRLIYFSYDVKMKEKGDIPEGYSVSREKKERFSLILESASTNQTSMYLCAIGGGSGANVLTFGAGSRLTVL.